The text below deals with one T cell receptor beta chain. The table lists this clonotype with a few counts. Its antigen target is currently unknown. No much larger clone is present one base from it, and per-base qualities are unavailable. What this sample's treatment or condition label stands for: allogeneic hematopoietic cell transplantation with graft depleted of TCRalphabeta T cells and CD19 B cells. The children who served as transplant recipients had been given grafts of TCRalphabeta/CD19-depleted allogeneic hematopoietic cells. Library creation used PCR. These reads were obtained on an Illumina HiSeq 2500. TCR libraries were prepared with molecular barcoding, using unique molecular identifiers to normalize TCRbeta repertoire quantification. The public reads were reanalyzed by TCRdb: fastp trimming at Q25, MiXCR alignment, in-frame beta chains only. Here each entry gathers all rows of one CDR3 protein and keeps the most common genes and DNA. The sample yields about 830,000 distinct CDR3 sequences; roughly 15% were counted once. Of the sample, under 6% falls within the top ten clones.

This specimen belongs to a study of T-cell reconstitution after alpha-beta-depleted transplantation in children listed by TCRdb under 2016. Looking at the study overall: Using TCR repertoire profiling, the study followed T-cell immune reconstitution in a quantitative way in children after TCRalphabeta/CD19-depleted allogeneic hematopoietic cell transplantation. General study outcomes and caveats: The high TCRbeta diversity at day 60 in some patients was ascribed to recipient T cells and intrathymic progenitors that had survived conditioning. Over subsequent months, a decline in hyperexpanded clone frequencies was noted, and after one year, T-cell counts and TCRbeta diversity were mostly ascribed to newly produced T cells. The apparently early alphabetaT-cell count recovery about two months after transplant was reportedly dependent on only several hundred rapidly expanded clones derived from non-depleted graft cells.

Sequences ENHRY (CDR1) and SYGVKD (CDR2) are obtained from the germline V gene. The V end loses 10 bases and the J end loses 1 base, and a stretch of 14 bases separates them. The CDR3 covers 13 residues, taking in both the cysteine and the phenylalanine. The entry retains the CDR3 DNA only, 39 bases that are in frame from base 1. The TCR originated in a male patient under 18 who had a stem cell transplant for acute lymphoblastic leukemia, so the T cells may come from the graft donor. Here the chain combines TRBV10-3 and TRBJ2-7, with TRBD1 perhaps the D gene, on 6 matching bases. The material was PBMCs, mostly from graft donor cells, obtained 360 days after TCRalphabeta/CD19-depleted stem cell transplant. CDR3 sequence: CATGQPNSYEQYF. The DNA is as follows: TGTGCCACCGGACAGCCGAATTCCTACGAGCAGTACTTC.